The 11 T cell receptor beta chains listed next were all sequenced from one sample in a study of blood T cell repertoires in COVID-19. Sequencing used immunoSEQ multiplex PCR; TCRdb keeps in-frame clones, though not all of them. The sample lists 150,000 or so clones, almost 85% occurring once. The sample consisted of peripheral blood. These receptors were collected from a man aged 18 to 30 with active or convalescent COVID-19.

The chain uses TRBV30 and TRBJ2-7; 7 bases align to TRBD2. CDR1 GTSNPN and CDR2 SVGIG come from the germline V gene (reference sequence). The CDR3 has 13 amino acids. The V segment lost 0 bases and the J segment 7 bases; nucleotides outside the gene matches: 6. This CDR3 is CAWSVRLAGEQYF. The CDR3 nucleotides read TGTGCCTGGAGTGTACGACTAGCTGGTGAGCAGTACTTC.

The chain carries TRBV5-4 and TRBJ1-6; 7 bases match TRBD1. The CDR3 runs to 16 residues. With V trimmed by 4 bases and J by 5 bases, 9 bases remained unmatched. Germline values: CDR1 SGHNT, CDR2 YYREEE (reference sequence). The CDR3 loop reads CASSGTGAGNNSPLHF. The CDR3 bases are TGTGCCAGCAGCGGAACAGGGGCAGGAAATAATTCACCCCTCCACTTT.

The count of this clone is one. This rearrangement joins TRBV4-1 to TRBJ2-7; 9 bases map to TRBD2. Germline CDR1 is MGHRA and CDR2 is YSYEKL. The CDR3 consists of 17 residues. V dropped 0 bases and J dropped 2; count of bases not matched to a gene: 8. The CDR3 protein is CASSQDRAVAGAYEQYF. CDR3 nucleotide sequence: TGCGCCAGCAGCCAAGATCGGGCGGTAGCGGGAGCCTACGAGCAGTACTTC.

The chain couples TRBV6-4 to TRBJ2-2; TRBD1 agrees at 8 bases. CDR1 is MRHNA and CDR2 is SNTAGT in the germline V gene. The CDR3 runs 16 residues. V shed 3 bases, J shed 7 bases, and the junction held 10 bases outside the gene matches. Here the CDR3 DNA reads TGTGCCAGCAGTGAAGAGACAGGGGAATTTCACGGGGAGCTGTTTTTT. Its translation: CASSEETGEFHGELFF.

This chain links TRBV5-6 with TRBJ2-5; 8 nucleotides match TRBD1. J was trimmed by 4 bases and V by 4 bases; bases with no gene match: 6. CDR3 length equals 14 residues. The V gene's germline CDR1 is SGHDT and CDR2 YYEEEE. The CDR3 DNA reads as TGTGCCAGCAGCAGGACAGGGAGGTTAGAGACCCAGTACTTC. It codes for CASSRTGRLETQYF.

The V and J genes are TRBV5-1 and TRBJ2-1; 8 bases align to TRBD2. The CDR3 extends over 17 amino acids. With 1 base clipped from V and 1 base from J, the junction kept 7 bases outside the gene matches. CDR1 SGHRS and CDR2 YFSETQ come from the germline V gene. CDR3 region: CASSLPSGGASYNEQFF. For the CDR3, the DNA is TGCGCCAGCAGCTTGCCCAGCGGGGGAGCGTCCTACAATGAGCAGTTCTTC.

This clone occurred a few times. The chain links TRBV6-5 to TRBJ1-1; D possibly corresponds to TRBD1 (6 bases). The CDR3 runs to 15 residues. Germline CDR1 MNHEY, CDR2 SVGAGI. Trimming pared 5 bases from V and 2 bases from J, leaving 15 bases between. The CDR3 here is CASSPNRAENTEAFF. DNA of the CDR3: TGTGCCAGCAGTCCCAACAGGGCGGAAAACACTGAAGCTTTCTTT.

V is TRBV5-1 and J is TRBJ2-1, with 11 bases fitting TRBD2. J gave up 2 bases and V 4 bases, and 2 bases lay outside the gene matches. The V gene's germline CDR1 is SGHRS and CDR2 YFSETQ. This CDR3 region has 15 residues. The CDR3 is CASSLTSGAYNEQFF. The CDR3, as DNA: TGCGCCAGCAGCCTGACTAGCGGGGCCTACAATGAGCAGTTCTTC.

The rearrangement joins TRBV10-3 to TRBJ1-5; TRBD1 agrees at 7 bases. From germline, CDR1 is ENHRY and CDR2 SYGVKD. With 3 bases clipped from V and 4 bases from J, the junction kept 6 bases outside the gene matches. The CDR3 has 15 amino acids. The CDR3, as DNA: TGTGCCATCAGTGACCCCGACAGGGCGAATCAGCCCCAGCATTTT. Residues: CAISDPDRANQPQHF.

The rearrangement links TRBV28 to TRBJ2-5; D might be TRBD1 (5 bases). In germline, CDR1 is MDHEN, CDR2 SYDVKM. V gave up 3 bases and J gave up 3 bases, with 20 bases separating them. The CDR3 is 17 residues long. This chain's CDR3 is CASSLGLGPIGEETQYF. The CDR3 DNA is TGTGCCAGCAGTTTGGGTCTGGGGCCTATTGGGGAAGAGACCCAGTACTTC.

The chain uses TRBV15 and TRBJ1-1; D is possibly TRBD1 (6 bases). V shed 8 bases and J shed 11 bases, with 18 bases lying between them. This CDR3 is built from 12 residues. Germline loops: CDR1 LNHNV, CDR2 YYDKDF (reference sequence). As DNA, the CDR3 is TGTGCCACCGGCAATAGGGGGAGAAGCGCTTTCTTT. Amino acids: CATGNRGRSAFF.